The present T cell receptor beta chain was sequenced within a study of T cell responses to AZD1222 COVID-19 vaccine. The CDR3 spans 14 residues. V was clipped by 10 bases and J by 9 bases, with 19 bases between them. From germline, CDR1 is SNHLY and CDR2 FYNNEI. TCRdb's copy holds only in-frame clones and misses some; the assay was immunoSEQ multiplex PCR. The sample carries about 150,000 clones, about 88% recorded once. General study results and limits: Regions 160-218 and 743-854 held dominance among vaccine-associated CD4 TCRs, which spanned spike. Close to half of all spike-specific TCRs reportedly target regions of the variants that are unmutated.

With regard to this clone: Its antigen is still unknown.

This chain joins TRBV2 and TRBJ1-6; weak D call: TRBD1 (5 bases). This sequence was found in an adult in good health. The sample consisted of peripheral blood, taken on day 0 of AZD1222 vaccination. The CDR3 sequence: CATKRELGASPLHF. For the CDR3, the DNA is TGTGCCACTAAAAGGGAGTTAGGGGCTTCACCCCTCCACTTT.